One and the same sample provided the 14 T cell receptor beta chains below, sequenced in a study of human T cells and chemical hapten exposure. A single record per CDR3 protein comes from TCRdb applying MiXCR to the RACE reads. The sample gives roughly 14,000 distinct CDR3 sequences, 15% to 20% of which show up once; 7.2% is in the top ten. Time point meaning: patch test 1, 2 weeks after DPC sensitization. The treatment: therapeutic diphenylcyclopropenone sensitization with weekly scalp DPC. The source was whole blood, collected in connection with sensitization to the hapten diphenylcyclopropenone (DPC). These receptors all stem from a woman in her thirties with alopecia areata. Some clones in this sample may be carry-over from other donors' samples.

This clonotype has a count of ten or more. The chain links TRBV12-3 or TRBV12-4 to TRBJ2-1, with a tentative D call TRBD2 (7 bases). V shed 3 bases and J shed 8 bases, with 8 bases lying between them. CDR3 size: 12 residues. The chain's CDR3 is CASSFGGHEQFF. CDR3 DNA: TGTGCCAGCAGTTTCGGGGGGCATGAGCAGTTCTTC.

This clonotype was detected many times. The V gene is TRBV4-3, the J gene TRBJ1-2, with a possible D match to TRBD1 (5 bases). V lost 0 bases and J 4 bases, leaving 12 bases between the germline ends. The CDR3 contains 15 residues. The germline CDR1 and CDR2 sequences are LGHNA and YSLEER. The CDR3 reads CASSQDPQGPYGYTF. The CDR3 coding sequence is TGCGCCAGCAGCCAAGATCCCCAGGGCCCCTATGGCTACACCTTC.

The chain carries TRBV27 and TRBJ1-5, with 8 bases matching TRBD1. The V segment lost 3 bases and the J segment 4 bases; nucleotides outside the gene matches: 11. Germline values: CDR1 MNHEY, CDR2 SMNVEV (reference sequence). The CDR3 totals 17 residues. As DNA, the CDR3 is TGTGCCAGCAGTTTTGGGGCAGGGGGCCTGAGGAATCAGCCCCAGCATTTT. It encodes CASSFGAGGLRNQPQHF.

This clonotype was counted many times. CDR3 sequence reads: CASSQELGSGETQYF. The DNA for the CDR3 is TGTGCCAGCAGCCAAGAATTAGGGAGTGGTGAGACCCAGTACTTC. V usage is TRBV14 and J usage is TRBJ2-5, with D tentatively TRBD2 (5 bases). Trimming shortened V by 0 bases and J by 5 bases, and 13 bases separated the two germline ends. CDR3 length: 15 amino acids. Germline V lookup: CDR1 SGHDN, CDR2 FVKESK.

This clonotype showed up just a few times. The chain uses TRBV9 and TRBJ2-5; the D gene could be TRBD1 or TRBD2 (6 bases each). Looked up from germline, CDR1 is SGDLS and CDR2 is YYNGEE. This CDR3 spans 14 amino acids. Trimming shortened V by 4 bases and J by 5 bases, and 15 bases separated the two germline ends. CDR3 sequence reads: CASSITGTGETQYF. The CDR3 nucleotides read TGTGCCAGCAGCATCACAGGGACTGGGGAGACCCAGTACTTC.

There are many counts of this clonotype. The V call is TRBV14, the J call TRBJ1-6; D remains unclear. V lost 4 bases to trimming and J lost 9 bases, with 10 bases between them. The length of the CDR3 is 13 residues. Germline V lookup: CDR1 SGHDN, CDR2 FVKESK. The CDR3 DNA follows: TGTGCCAGCAGCCCGTTCCGTGGTTCACCCCTCCACTTT. This translates into CASSPFRGSPLHF.

This clonotype was counted at least ten times. The genes are TRBV4-1 and TRBJ1-1, with D unresolved. CDR1 is MGHRA, CDR2 YSYEKL, per germline. With 0 bases removed from V and 1 base from J, the gap between germline ends came to 9 bases. The CDR3 sequence is 15 residues long. CDR3 protein: CASSQDRGPNTEAFF. Written as DNA, the CDR3 is TGCGCCAGCAGCCAAGATCGGGGTCCGAACACTGAAGCTTTCTTT.

This clonotype was recorded once. The junction departs from germline at one end; a sequencing error may be responsible. The chain employs TRBV2 and TRBJ1-5; possible D gene TRBD1, 6 bases. This CDR3 region has 13 residues. Germline assignment: CDR1 SNHLY and CDR2 FYNNEI. The CDR3 region has the DNA TGTGCCAGCAGTAGGACAGAGGGGCAGCCCCAACATTTT. Encoded protein: CASSRTEGQPQHF.

The chain uses TRBV6-2 or TRBV6-3 and TRBJ2-1; TRBD1 agrees at 8 bases. With 5 bases clipped from V and 2 bases from J, the junction kept 8 bases outside the gene matches. CDR1 MNHEY and CDR2 SVGEGT come from the germline V gene. CDR3 length equals 16 residues. Here the CDR3 reads CASSTLDRVPYNEQFF. The CDR3 DNA sequence: TGTGCCAGCAGTACGCTGGACAGGGTACCCTACAATGAGCAGTTCTTC.

This clonotype was found many times. This chain joins TRBV29-1 and TRBJ2-7; possibly TRBD1 or TRBD2 for D (5 bases each). Germline V gives CDR1 SQVTM, CDR2 ANQGSEA. V was trimmed by 7 bases and J by 2 bases, leaving 21 bases between them. The CDR3 runs 15 residues. The CDR3 is CSATKPGPLAYEQYF. The CDR3 DNA is TGCAGCGCCACCAAACCGGGACCCTTGGCCTACGAGCAGTACTTC.

Only a few counts were recorded for this clonotype. The chain is built from TRBV12-3 or TRBV12-4 and TRBJ2-7, with D uncertain. This CDR3 comprises 13 residues. V was trimmed by 1 base and J by 3 bases, leaving 7 bases between them. The CDR3 loop reads CASSLGLDYEQYF. CDR3 DNA: TGTGCCAGCAGTTTAGGCCTAGACTACGAGCAGTACTTC.

There are many counts of this clonotype. This chain links TRBV20-1 with TRBJ2-7; D is ambiguous. Germline CDR1 DFQATT, CDR2 SNEGSKA (reference sequence). The CDR3 is 13 residues long. V lost 0 bases, J lost 6 bases, and 12 bases lay in between. CDR3 loop: CSARDRLGVEQYF. The CDR3, as DNA: TGCAGTGCTAGAGATCGTTTGGGTGTCGAGCAGTACTTC.

The chain couples TRBV7-2 to TRBJ2-5, with D uncertain. V gave up 0 bases and J gave up 1 base, with 6 bases separating them. The CDR3 length is 14 residues. Germline CDR1 is SGHTA and CDR2 is FQGNSA. CDR3 region: CASSLATVQETQYF. Written as DNA, the CDR3 is TGTGCCAGCAGCTTAGCGACGGTCCAAGAGACCCAGTACTTC.

This clonotype was found a few times. The chain joins TRBV27 to TRBJ1-1, with D uncertain. The CDR3 contains 13 residues. Trimming removed 5 bases from V and 7 bases from J, with 14 bases in between. Germline V gives CDR1 MNHEY, CDR2 SMNVEV (reference sequence). CDR3 in amino acids: CASSERRPREAFF. In DNA, the CDR3 is TGTGCCAGCAGTGAGCGCAGGCCACGTGAAGCTTTCTTT.